This entry features one T cell receptor beta chain sequence. CDR3 length: 13 residues. V was cut by 5 bases and J by 7 bases, with 15 bases left in between. It was with a sample-barcoded 5' primer and a J-beta primer mix that a second PCR of about 6 to 12 cycles was run. A tag from a template-switch adaptor with 12 random nucleotides marked each cDNA molecule. Paired-end reads containing CDR3 totaled no fewer than 3 million for each sample. Via MiXCR, TCRdb re-called the 5' RACE reads, giving one row per CDR3 protein. The sample holds 750,000 to 1,000,000 distinct CDR3 sequences; under 35% are singletons and the top ten take 9.5% to 13%. The data belong to a study of blood T cells in healthy people across ages. These sequences were also reported in another study, on T cells of mothers and their children. As that report states: Donation came from a few healthy Caucasian mothers together with their six children.

The chain carries TRBV12-3 or TRBV12-4 and TRBJ2-7; D remains ambiguous. The sequence derives from a woman aged 40 to 50 in good health. The material sequenced was blood. CDR3 nucleotide sequence: TGTGCCAGCAGTCCCCCCAGAAGCTCAGAGCAGTACTTC. Amino acid sequence: CASSPPRSSEQYF.